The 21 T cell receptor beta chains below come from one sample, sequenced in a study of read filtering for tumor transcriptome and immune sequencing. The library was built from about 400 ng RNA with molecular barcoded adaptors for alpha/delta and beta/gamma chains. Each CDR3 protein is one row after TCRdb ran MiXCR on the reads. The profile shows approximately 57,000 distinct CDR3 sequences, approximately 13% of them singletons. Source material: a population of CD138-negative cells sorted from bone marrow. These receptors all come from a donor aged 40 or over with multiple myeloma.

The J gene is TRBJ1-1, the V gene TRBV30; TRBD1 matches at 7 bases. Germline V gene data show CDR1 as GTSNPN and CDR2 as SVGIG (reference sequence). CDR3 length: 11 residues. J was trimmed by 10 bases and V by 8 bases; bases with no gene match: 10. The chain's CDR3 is CARGRQGPAFF. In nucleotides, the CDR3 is TGTGCCCGGGGAAGACAGGGACCAGCTTTCTTT.

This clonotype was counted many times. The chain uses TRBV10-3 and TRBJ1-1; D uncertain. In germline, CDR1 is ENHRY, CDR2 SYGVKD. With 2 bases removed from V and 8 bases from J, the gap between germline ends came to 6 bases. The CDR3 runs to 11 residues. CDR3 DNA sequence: TGTGCCATCAGTGAGGTAGGGGAAGCTTTCTTT. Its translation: CAISEVGEAFF.

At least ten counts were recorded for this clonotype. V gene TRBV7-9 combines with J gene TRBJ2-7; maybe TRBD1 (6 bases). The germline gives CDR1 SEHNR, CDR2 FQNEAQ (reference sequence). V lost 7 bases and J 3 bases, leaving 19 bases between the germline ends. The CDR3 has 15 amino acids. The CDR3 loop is CASKLGQSGSYEQYF. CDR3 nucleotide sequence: TGTGCCAGCAAACTTGGACAGTCTGGAAGCTACGAGCAGTACTTC.

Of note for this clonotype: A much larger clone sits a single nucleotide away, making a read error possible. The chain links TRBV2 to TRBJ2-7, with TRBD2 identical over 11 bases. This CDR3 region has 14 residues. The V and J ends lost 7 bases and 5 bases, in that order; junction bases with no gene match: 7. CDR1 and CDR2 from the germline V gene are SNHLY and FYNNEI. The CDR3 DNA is TGTGCCAGCACCCCGACTAGCGGGGTTCACGAGCAGTACTTC. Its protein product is CASTPTSGVHEQYF.

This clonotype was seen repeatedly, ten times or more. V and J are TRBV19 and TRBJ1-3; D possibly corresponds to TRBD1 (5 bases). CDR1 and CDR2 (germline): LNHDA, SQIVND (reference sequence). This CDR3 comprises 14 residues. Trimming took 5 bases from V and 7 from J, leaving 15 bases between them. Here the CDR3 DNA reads TGTGCCAGTAGTGAACAGGTCGGAGGGAACACCATATATTTT. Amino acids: CASSEQVGGNTIYF.

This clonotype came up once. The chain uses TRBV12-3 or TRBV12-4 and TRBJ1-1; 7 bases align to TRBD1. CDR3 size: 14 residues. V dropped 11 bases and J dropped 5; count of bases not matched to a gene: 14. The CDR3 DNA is TGTGCCGGCTTTAGACAGGGCATTAGGACTGAAGCTTTCTTT. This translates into CAGFRQGIRTEAFF.

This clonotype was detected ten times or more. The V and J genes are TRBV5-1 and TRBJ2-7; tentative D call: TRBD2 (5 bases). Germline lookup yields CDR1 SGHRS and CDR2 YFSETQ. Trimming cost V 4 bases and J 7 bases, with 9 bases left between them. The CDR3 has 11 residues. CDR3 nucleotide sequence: TGCGCCAGCAGCGTCTCGGGAGAGCAGTACTTC. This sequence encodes CASSVSGEQYF.

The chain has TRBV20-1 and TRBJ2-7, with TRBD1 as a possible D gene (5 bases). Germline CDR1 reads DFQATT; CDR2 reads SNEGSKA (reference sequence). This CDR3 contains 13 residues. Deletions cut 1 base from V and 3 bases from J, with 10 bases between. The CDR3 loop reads CSARGSGYYEQYF. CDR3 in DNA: TGCAGTGCTAGAGGGTCAGGGTACTACGAGCAGTACTTC.

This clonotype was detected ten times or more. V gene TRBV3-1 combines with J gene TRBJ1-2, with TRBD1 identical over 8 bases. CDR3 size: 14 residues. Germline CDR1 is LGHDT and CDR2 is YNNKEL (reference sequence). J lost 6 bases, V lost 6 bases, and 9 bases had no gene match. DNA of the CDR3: TGTGCCAGCAGGCCCAGGGGGCAAGGGAATGGCTACACCTTC. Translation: CASRPRGQGNGYTF.

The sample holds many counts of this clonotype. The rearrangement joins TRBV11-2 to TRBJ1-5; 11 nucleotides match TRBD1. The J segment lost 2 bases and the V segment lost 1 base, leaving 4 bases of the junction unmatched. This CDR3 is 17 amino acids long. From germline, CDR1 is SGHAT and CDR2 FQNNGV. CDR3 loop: CASSLGDRGFGNQPQHF. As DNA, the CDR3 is TGTGCCAGCAGCTTAGGGGACAGGGGGTTTGGCAATCAGCCCCAGCATTTT. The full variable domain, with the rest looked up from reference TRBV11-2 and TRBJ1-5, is EAGVAQSPRYKIIEKRQSVAFWCNPISGHATLYWYQQILGQGPKLLIQFQNNGVVDDSQLPKDRFSAERLKGVDSTLKIQPAKLEDSAVYLCASSLGDRGFGNQPQHFGDGTRLSIL.

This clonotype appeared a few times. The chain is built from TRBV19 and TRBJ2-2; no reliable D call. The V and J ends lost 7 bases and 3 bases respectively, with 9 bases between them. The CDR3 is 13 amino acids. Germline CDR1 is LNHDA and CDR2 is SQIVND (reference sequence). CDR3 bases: TGTGCCAGTAACTCGGCCCACACCGGGGAGCTGTTTTTT. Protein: CASNSAHTGELFF.

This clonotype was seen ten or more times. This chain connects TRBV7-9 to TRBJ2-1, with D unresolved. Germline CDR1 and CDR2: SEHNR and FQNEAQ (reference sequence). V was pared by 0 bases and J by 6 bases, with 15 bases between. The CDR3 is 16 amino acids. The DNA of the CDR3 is TGTGCCAGCAGCTTAGCGGCTCCCCGTTACCCCAATGAGCAGTTCTTC. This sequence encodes CASSLAAPRYPNEQFF.

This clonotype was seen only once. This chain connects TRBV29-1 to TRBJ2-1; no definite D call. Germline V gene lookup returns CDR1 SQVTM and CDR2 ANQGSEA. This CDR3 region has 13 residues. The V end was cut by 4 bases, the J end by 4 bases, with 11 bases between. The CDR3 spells CSVGAAGYNEQFF. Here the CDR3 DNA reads TGCAGCGTTGGGGCAGCTGGGTACAATGAGCAGTTCTTC.

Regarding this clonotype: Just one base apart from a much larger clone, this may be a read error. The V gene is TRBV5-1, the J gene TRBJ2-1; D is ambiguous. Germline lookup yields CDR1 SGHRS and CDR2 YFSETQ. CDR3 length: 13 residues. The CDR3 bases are TGCGCCAGCAGCTTGCACGGAAGAAATGGGCAGTTCTTC. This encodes CASSLHGRNGQFF.

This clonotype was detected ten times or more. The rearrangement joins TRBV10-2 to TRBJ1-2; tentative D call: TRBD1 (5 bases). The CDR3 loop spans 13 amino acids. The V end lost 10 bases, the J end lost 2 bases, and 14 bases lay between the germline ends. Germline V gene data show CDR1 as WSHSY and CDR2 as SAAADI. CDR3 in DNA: TGCGCCACGACTGACCAGGGAAACTATGGCTACACCTTC. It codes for CATTDQGNYGYTF.

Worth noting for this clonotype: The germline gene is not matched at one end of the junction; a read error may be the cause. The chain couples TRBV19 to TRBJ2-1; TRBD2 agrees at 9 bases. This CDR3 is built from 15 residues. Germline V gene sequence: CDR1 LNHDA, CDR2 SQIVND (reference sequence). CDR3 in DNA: TGTGCCAGAAGTATAAGGGCGGGGGGGCCCAATGAGCAGTTCTTC. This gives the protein CARSIRAGGPNEQFF.

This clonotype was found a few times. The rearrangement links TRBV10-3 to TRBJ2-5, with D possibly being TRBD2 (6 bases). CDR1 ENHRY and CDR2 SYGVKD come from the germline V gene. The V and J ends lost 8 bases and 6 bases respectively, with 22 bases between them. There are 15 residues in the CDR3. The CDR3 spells CAIGSSGVDFQTQYF. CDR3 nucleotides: TGTGCCATCGGTTCCTCGGGGGTTGATTTCCAGACCCAGTACTTC.

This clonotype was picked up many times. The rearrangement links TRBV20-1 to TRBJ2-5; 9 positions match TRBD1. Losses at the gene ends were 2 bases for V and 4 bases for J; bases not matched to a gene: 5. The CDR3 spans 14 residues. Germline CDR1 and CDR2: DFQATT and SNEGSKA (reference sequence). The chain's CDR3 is CSARPGQGGETQYF. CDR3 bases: TGCAGTGCTAGACCGGGACAGGGTGGAGAGACCCAGTACTTC.

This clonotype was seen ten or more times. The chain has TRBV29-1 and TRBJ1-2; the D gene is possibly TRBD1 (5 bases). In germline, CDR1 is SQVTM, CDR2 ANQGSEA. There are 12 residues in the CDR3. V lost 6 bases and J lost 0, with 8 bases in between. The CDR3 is CSVRDSNYGYTF. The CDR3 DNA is TGCAGCGTCCGGGACTCTAACTATGGCTACACCTTC.

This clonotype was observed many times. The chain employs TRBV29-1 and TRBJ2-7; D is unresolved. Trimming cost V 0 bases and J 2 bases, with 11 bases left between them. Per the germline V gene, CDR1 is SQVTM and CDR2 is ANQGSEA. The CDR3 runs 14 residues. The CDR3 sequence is CSVEDHSPPYEQYF. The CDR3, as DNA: TGCAGCGTTGAAGATCATTCTCCCCCCTACGAGCAGTACTTC.

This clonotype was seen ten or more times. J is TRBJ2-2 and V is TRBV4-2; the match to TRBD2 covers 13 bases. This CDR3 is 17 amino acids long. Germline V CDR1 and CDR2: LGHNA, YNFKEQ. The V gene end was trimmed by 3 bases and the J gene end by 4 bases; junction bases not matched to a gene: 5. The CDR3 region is CASSQGLAGSSTGELFF. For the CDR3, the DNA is TGTGCCAGCAGCCAGGGACTAGCGGGGTCAAGCACCGGGGAGCTGTTTTTT.